Below, 24 T cell receptor beta chains from the same sample are listed, as sequenced in a study of T cells in Graves' hyperthyroidism and ophthalmopathy. RNA transcripts gave rise to amplified TCR beta CDR3 regions. TCR CDR3 underwent first-round RT-PCR with the HTBI primer set. MiXCR, run by TCRdb on the multiplex PCR reads, gives a single entry per CDR3 protein. Found here are under 700,000 distinct CDR3 sequences, about 43% of them singletons; the top ten hold approximately 8.2%. The material sequenced was peripheral blood or thyroid tissue (not recorded which). The receptors were sampled from a woman between 18 and 29 years old with Graves' hyperthyroidism.

This clonotype was seen a few times. The chain carries TRBV7-9 and TRBJ1-4; 9 nucleotides line up with TRBD1. Germline loops: CDR1 SEHNR, CDR2 FQNEAQ (reference sequence). The trim removed 3 bases at V and 5 bases at J, leaving 4 bases unmatched. The CDR3 has 15 residues. DNA for the CDR3: TGTGCCAGCAGCTTGGGGGACAGGGAGAATGAAAAACTGTTTTTT. This codes for CASSLGDRENEKLFF.

This chain links TRBV7-2 with TRBJ2-7; maybe TRBD2 (6 bases). CDR1 is SGHTA, CDR2 FQGNSA, per germline. Deletions cut 5 bases from V and 0 bases from J, with 20 bases between. The CDR3 length is 17 residues. The CDR3 nucleotides are TGTGCCAGCAGCCCCGGTCGGTGGGGGGAGTCCTCCTACGAGCAGTACTTC. Its translation is CASSPGRWGESSYEQYF.

The chain is built from TRBV12-3 or TRBV12-4 and TRBJ2-7; tentative D call: TRBD2 (6 bases). V lost 7 bases and J lost 2, with 21 bases in between. The CDR3 is 16 amino acids. The CDR3 DNA is TGTGCCAGCACCGTAGTCCAAGCGGGCCCTCCCTACGAGCAGTACTTC. It is translated as CASTVVQAGPPYEQYF.

This clonotype came up many times. The junction departs from the called germline gene at one end, perhaps through a read error. V usage is TRBV7-2 and J usage is TRBJ1-5, with TRBD1 matching over 7 bases. The CDR3 runs to 15 residues. Germline loops: CDR1 SGHTA, CDR2 FQGNSA. As DNA, the CDR3 is TGCGCCAGCAGCCAATCGGAGGGGGCGAATCAGCCCCAGCATTTT. Encoded protein: CASSQSEGANQPQHF.

The chain links TRBV7-2 to TRBJ2-7; 10 bases fit TRBD2. CDR1 and CDR2 from the germline V gene are SGHTA and FQGNSA. The J segment lost 2 bases and the V segment lost 0 bases, leaving 13 bases of the junction unmatched. The CDR3 covers 19 residues. CDR3 sequence reads: CASSLAFYSGRSLPYEQYF. The CDR3 DNA reads as TGTGCCAGCAGCTTAGCGTTTTATAGCGGGAGGTCCCTTCCCTACGAGCAGTACTTC.

The V call is TRBV24-1, the J call TRBJ1-2, with D possibly matching TRBD1 (6 bases). CDR3 size: 15 residues. In germline, CDR1 is KGHDR, CDR2 SFDVKD. V lost 9 bases and J lost 0, with 16 bases in between. CDR3 DNA: TGTGCCACCCCTCCTAGGACAGCGACTAACTATGGCTACACCTTC. Translating gives CATPPRTATNYGYTF.

The chain combines TRBV11-1 with TRBJ2-7; D possibly matches TRBD1 or TRBD2 (5 bases each). CDR3 size: 12 residues. Trimming took off 5 bases at V and 7 bases at J, with 12 bases between the two ends. Germline V lookup: CDR1 SGHAT, CDR2 FQDESV (reference sequence). CDR3 loop: CASSVGTQEQYF. In DNA form, the CDR3 reads TGTGCCAGCAGCGTAGGGACCCAAGAGCAGTACTTC.

This clonotype was picked up many times. J is TRBJ1-3 and V is TRBV7-2, with D possibly being TRBD1 (5 bases). The CDR3 runs 16 residues. Trimming stripped 4 bases from V and 2 bases from J, with 15 bases between. The germline gives CDR1 SGHTA, CDR2 FQGNSA. The CDR3, as DNA: TGTGCCAGCAGCTCCTCTGGGGCCAGCGCTGGAAACACCATATATTTT. Residues: CASSSSGASAGNTIYF.

Ten or more counts support this clonotype. The V and J genes are TRBV24-1 and TRBJ1-1; the D is unclear. Trimming shortened V by 5 bases and J by 1 base, and 7 bases separated the two germline ends. Germline-derived CDR1 and CDR2 are KGHDR and SFDVKD. The CDR3 covers 13 residues. The CDR3 sequence: CATSVEENTEAFF. In nucleotides, the CDR3 is TGTGCCACCAGTGTGGAGGAGAACACTGAAGCTTTCTTT.

For this clonotype: One base away lies a much larger clone, so this may be a sequencing read error. The CDR3 region is CASSHKTEISDQPQHF. The DNA for the CDR3 is TGTGCCAGCAGCCATAAGACAGAAATTAGCGATCAGCCCCAGCATTTT. V gene TRBV7-6 combines with J gene TRBJ1-5, with a possible D match to TRBD1 (5 bases). This CDR3 has 16 amino acids. Germline V CDR1 and CDR2: SGHVS, FNYEAQ.

The chain links TRBV7-9 to TRBJ1-2; D uncertain. The V end lost 3 bases, the J end lost 1 base, and 15 bases lay between the germline ends. Germline CDR1 reads SEHNR; CDR2 reads FQNEAQ (reference sequence). CDR3 length: 16 amino acids. The CDR3 here is CASSFGAPWGNYGYTF. The CDR3 bases are TGTGCCAGCAGCTTCGGCGCCCCATGGGGTAACTATGGCTACACCTTC. Variable domain in full (rest from reference TRBV7-9 and TRBJ1-2): DTGVSQNPRHKITKRGQNVTFRCDPISEHNRLYWYRQTLGQGPEFLTYFQNEAQLEKSRLLSDRFSAERPKGSFSTLEIQRTEQGDSAMYLCASSFGAPWGNYGYTFGSGTRLTVV.

The chain recombines TRBV6-1 with TRBJ2-7; either TRBD1 or TRBD2 may supply D (5 bases each). The CDR3 sequence is 15 residues long. Trimming removed 6 bases from V and 4 bases from J, with 19 bases in between. Per the germline V gene, CDR1 is MNHNS and CDR2 is SASEGT. DNA for the CDR3: TGTGCCAGCAGGACCTCGGGACCCTCCGGTTACGAGCAGTACTTC. Amino acids: CASRTSGPSGYEQYF.

In regard to this clonotype: A much bigger clone sits one base away, suggesting this may be a read error. The V and J genes are TRBV15 and TRBJ1-1; TRBD1 aligns across 9 bases. The germline CDR1 and CDR2 sequences are LNHNV and YYDKDF (reference sequence). This CDR3 region has 14 residues. The CDR3 DNA reads as TGTGCCACCAGCGGAGAGGGGACAGGGACTGAAGCTTTCTTT. Translated, it gives CATSGEGTGTEAFF.

The chain carries TRBV5-1 and TRBJ2-2; D is ambiguous. V lost 2 bases and J 3 bases, leaving 11 bases between the germline ends. Germline V gene data show CDR1 as SGHRS and CDR2 as YFSETQ. CDR3 length: 15 amino acids. The CDR3 bases are TGCGCCAGCAGCTTTCTACGGGCCGACACCGGGGAGCTGTTTTTT. Its protein product is CASSFLRADTGELFF.

V is TRBV15 and J is TRBJ1-1, with 8 positions matching TRBD1. Per the germline V gene, CDR1 is LNHNV and CDR2 is YYDKDF (reference sequence). The junction had 5 bases not matched to a gene; V was cut back by 5 bases and J by 6 bases. CDR3 length: 13 amino acids. Written as DNA, the CDR3 is TGTGCCACCAGCTTAGACAGGGGATCTGAAGCTTTCTTT. Translating it yields CATSLDRGSEAFF.

The chain uses TRBV29-1 and TRBJ2-7; 13 positions match TRBD2. CDR3 length: 14 amino acids. CDR1 is SQVTM and CDR2 is ANQGSEA in the germline V gene. After removal of 8 bases from V and 5 bases from J, the junction contained 9 bases not matched to a gene. The CDR3 region has the DNA TGCAGCTTAGGCCCGACTAGCGGGAGGAACGAGCAGTACTTC. The encoded protein is CSLGPTSGRNEQYF.

V and J are TRBV29-1 and TRBJ1-1, with TRBD1 as a possible D gene (6 bases). The germline gives CDR1 SQVTM, CDR2 ANQGSEA. The germline V and J ends were trimmed by 6 bases and 6 bases, with 17 bases remaining between them. The CDR3 has 13 amino acids. CDR3 coding DNA: TGCAGCGTAGGGGGGACCCCGAGCTCTGAAGCTTTCTTT. Translating it yields CSVGGTPSSEAFF.

As for this clonotype: One junction end does not reproduce the germline sequence, and a read error may be involved. The chain couples TRBV29-1 to TRBJ2-7, with D possibly matching TRBD2 (6 bases). Germline V gene sequence: CDR1 SQVTM, CDR2 ANQGSEA. The CDR3 length is 12 residues. CDR3 DNA sequence: TGCAGTACGGGAGAAGCGTCCTCCGAGCAGTACTTC. Translation: CSTGEASSEQYF.

The CDR3 sequence is CASSLSRDNQETQYF. In DNA, the CDR3 is TGTGCCAGCAGCTTAAGTCGGGACAACCAAGAGACCCAGTACTTC. The chain is built from TRBV7-2 and TRBJ2-5, with TRBD1 as a possible D gene (6 bases). The CDR3 covers 15 residues. Germline CDR1 and CDR2: SGHTA and FQGNSA. Trimming removed 2 bases from V and 0 bases from J, with 10 bases in between. Filled out from reference TRBV7-2 and TRBJ2-5, the complete variable domain reads GAGVSQSPSNKVTEKGKDVELRCDPISGHTALYWYRQSLGQGLEFLIYFQGNSAPDKSGLPSDRFSAERTGGSVSTLTIQRTQQEDSAVYLCASSLSRDNQETQYFGPGTRLLVL.

The chain has TRBV10-3 and TRBJ2-2, with no clear D. This CDR3 has 15 residues. Germline CDR1 and CDR2: ENHRY and SYGVKD. The ends were cut back, 3 bases at V and 4 bases at J, with 12 bases in the middle. As DNA, the CDR3 is TGTGCCATCAGTGAAGTAGCAAAGCGCACCGGGGAGCTGTTTTTT. Amino acid sequence: CAISEVAKRTGELFF.

The chain recombines TRBV15 with TRBJ2-7; 7 bases align to TRBD1. The V segment lost 1 base and the J segment 3 bases; nucleotides outside the gene matches: 15. This CDR3 has 18 residues. CDR1 is LNHNV and CDR2 is YYDKDF in the germline V gene (reference sequence). CDR3 region: CATSRATRPGTANYEQYF. The CDR3 nucleotides are TGTGCCACCAGCAGAGCTACTCGCCCCGGGACAGCCAACTACGAGCAGTACTTC.

In this sample, this clonotype turned up a few times. The chain employs TRBV20-1 and TRBJ2-5; D is possibly TRBD2 (6 bases). Trimming removed 0 bases from V and 2 bases from J, with 10 bases in between. This CDR3 is 14 amino acids long. The V gene's germline CDR1 is DFQATT and CDR2 SNEGSKA (reference sequence). The CDR3 bases are TGCAGTGCTAGAGAGGGCCGGGAGCAAGAGACCCAGTACTTC. Protein product: CSAREGREQETQYF.

The table lists this clonotype with a few counts. The chain combines TRBV12-3 or TRBV12-4 with TRBJ2-5, with 7 bases identical to TRBD1. Trimming at V came to 6 bases and at J to 5 bases, leaving 9 bases not matched to a gene. The CDR3 contains 14 residues. CDR3 DNA: TGTGCCAGCAGCAAAAACAGGGGCCGGGAGACCCAGTACTTC. Protein product: CASSKNRGRETQYF.

This clonotype was counted at least ten times. V usage is TRBV29-1 and J usage is TRBJ1-1, with D unclear. Germline loops: CDR1 SQVTM, CDR2 ANQGSEA. V lost 6 bases, J lost 5 bases, and 19 bases lay in between. CDR3 size: 14 residues. DNA for the CDR3: TGCAGCGTCCCATACGTGGCCGGTGGGACTGAAGCTTTCTTT. This sequence encodes CSVPYVAGGTEAFF.